This TCR beta chain was retrieved from a study of control samples from healthy donors and cancer patients. Germline trimming cut 7 bases from V and 2 bases from J; bases unmatched to any gene: 5. Germline V CDR1 and CDR2: KGHDR, SFDVKD. The CDR3 extends over 15 amino acids. The table came from immunoSEQ multiplex PCR; TCRdb's copy has only in-frame clones and leaves some out. The repertoire includes 55,000 to 85,000 clones, roughly 89% of them detected once, and under 20% sits in the top ten. The sequenced material came from PBMCs. V and J are TRBV24-1 and TRBJ2-1; 9 bases are a match to TRBD1. The sequence came from a man aged 55 to 70 with lung cancer. CDR3 coding DNA: TGTGCCACCAGGGGGGACAGGGAAGCCTACAATGAGCAGTTCTTC. Its translation: CATRGDREAYNEQFF.